The rows below give T cell receptor beta chains drawn from one sample of a study of spatial heterogeneity in lung cancer. TCRdb recomputed calls from the 5' RACE reads with MiXCR, one row per CDR3 protein. This sample has around 790 distinct CDR3 sequences; about two fifths occur once, and the top ten carry around 25%. The sequences come from lung tumor tissue, collected at surgery. The receptors were gathered from a male donor with early-stage non-small cell lung cancer. CDR3s include the opening cysteine and the closing phenylalanine or tryptophan.

v_call cdr3_aa
TRBV4-2 CASSQPGTAEAFF
TRBV14 CASSQEIRGTQYF
TRBV6-5 CASSTGQGIYEQYF
TRBV11-2 CASSLAGGFTDTQYF
TRBV2 CASCELSSGLGNTIYF
TRBV12-3/TRBV12-4 CASSLDGRPTEAFF
TRBV3-1 CASSPDSRGSSSPDSRGRLFF
TRBV2 CASFWTGGYEQYF
TRBV14 CASSHGTLLEQFF
TRBV29-1 CSTGPQGAYGYTF
TRBV29-1 CSVAQGGSYEQYF
TRBV20-1 CSAPGDQAYEQYF
TRBV10-3 CAISQPGGNGTEAFF
TRBV11-2 CASSLQGLAGGPSYEQYF
TRBV5-4 CASRFRVSGANVLTF
TRBV13 CASSLGLTNQPQHF
TRBV6-1 CASSEPDNQPQHF
TRBV4-2 CASSQGRDRLIPEAFF
TRBV7-3 CASSLRGNQPQHF